The clone carrying this TCR beta chain was found many times. Its antigen is unidentified. This record comes from a study of blood T cells in healthy people across ages. Study-wide results and caveats: The study found more naive CD4+ cells and higher diversity in long-lived than aged donors.

For every donor, a draw yielded about 10 milliliters of peripheral blood. Germline-derived CDR1 and CDR2 are LGHNA and YSLEER. This CDR3 spans 15 amino acids. Trimming cost V 0 bases and J 5 bases, with 11 bases left between them. PCR was performed a second time for about 7 to 11 cycles using a sample-barcoded 5' primer and a J-beta primer mix. A 12-random-nucleotide template-switch adaptor tagged each cDNA molecule. Each sample yielded at least 2.5 million CDR3-containing paired-end reads. In TCRdb, the 5' RACE reads were re-called with MiXCR into one record per CDR3 protein. The sample records 1.5 million to 1.8 million distinct CDR3 sequences, 35% to 45% being singletons.

The chain is built from TRBV4-3 and TRBJ2-1; weak D call: TRBD2 (5 bases). Sequencing input: blood. The clonotype was recovered from a woman in her late teens or twenties in good health. The CDR3 protein is CASSQDALANNEQFF. The DNA of the CDR3 is TGCGCCAGCAGCCAAGATGCCCTAGCAAACAATGAGCAGTTCTTC.